These T cell receptor beta chains were read from a single sample in a study of blood T cell repertoires in COVID-19. TCRdb's copy holds only in-frame clones and misses some; the assay was immunoSEQ multiplex PCR. The top ten hold over 7% of the sample, which has 100,000 to 150,000 clones, over 60% seen once. The specimen was peripheral blood. These receptors came from a human donor in a cohort sampled during active COVID-19. CDR3s include the opening cysteine and the closing phenylalanine or tryptophan. D genes are given only for firm matches. Size values are once, few and many counts, or a class for expanded clones, and some rows have none.

>-|-|TRBV27|TRBJ2-7
-
CASSSSGDSSYEQYF
>few|-|TRBV27|TRBJ2-5
TGTGCCAGCAGTTTATCGGGGGGGCTTGGAGAGACCCAGTACTTC
CASSLSGGLGETQYF
>-|-|TRBV6-6|TRBJ2-1
TGTGCCAGCGATCCGCGGCAAAGCTCCTACAATGAGCAGTTCTTC
CASDPRQSSYNEQFF
>-|-|TRBV5-1|TRBJ1-2
TGCGCCAGCAGCTTGGATGCAGGGCCCTATGGCTACACCTTC
CASSLDAGPYGYTF
>-|TRBD1|TRBV6-6|TRBJ1-1
TGTGCCAGCAGTTACTCGGGACAGGCGAACACTGAAGCTTTCTTT
CASSYSGQANTEAFF
>once|-|TRBV6-6|TRBJ1-5
TGTGCCAGCAGGGGAGATCAGCCCCAGCATTTT
CASRGDQPQHF
>few|-|TRBV2|TRBJ1-6
TGTGCCAGAGGGCGCGACGGCAGGGGTAATTCACCCCTCCACTTT
CARGRDGRGNSPLHF
>-|-|TRBV5-1|TRBJ2-7
TGCGCCAGCAGACAAGCATTACTATTCTACGAGCAGTACTTC
CASRQALLFYEQYF
>-|-|TRBV29-1|TRBJ2-7
TGCAGCGTTGAAGTGGGGGGTAGCTCCTACGAGCAGTACTTC
CSVEVGGSSYEQYF
>-|TRBD1|TRBV9|TRBJ1-2
TGTGCCAGCAGCTCCCGCCGGGACAGCAGGGGATATGGCTACACCTTC
CASSSRRDSRGYGYTF
>-|-|TRBV15|TRBJ2-7
TGTGCCACCAGCAGAGCCCCCCGTGACAGGCAGCCTAGACCCTACGAGCAGTACTTC
CATSRAPRDRQPRPYEQYF
>-|-|TRBV5-6|TRBJ1-1
TGTGCCAGCAGCCCAGGGAACACTGAAGCTTTCTTT
CASSPGNTEAFF
>-|TRBD1|TRBV10-1|TRBJ2-7
TGCGCCAGCAGCCCCGGGACAGGGACCTACGAGCAGTACTTC
CASSPGTGTYEQYF
>once|-|TRBV28|TRBJ1-1
TGTGCCACCGCCCGGGGTTCGAACACTGAAGCTTTCTTT
CATARGSNTEAFF
>-|TRBD1|TRBV4-2|TRBJ2-7
TGTGCCAGCAGTTACGGGACAGGAGCCTACGAGCAGTACTTC
CASSYGTGAYEQYF
>-|TRBD1|TRBV30|TRBJ1-1
TGTGCCTGGAGTACTAACCGGGACAGGGGGCTGGTGAACACTGAAGCTTTCTTT
CAWSTNRDRGLVNTEAFF
>-|TRBD1|TRBV5-6|TRBJ2-7
TGTGCCAGCAGCCAGGGGGTTGAATCCTACGAGCAGTACTTC
CASSQGVESYEQYF
>-|TRBD2|TRBV6-6|TRBJ2-2
TGTGCCAGCAGCTTAGCGGGAGGCACCGGGGAGCTGTTTTTT
CASSLAGGTGELFF
>once|TRBD1|TRBV7-8|TRBJ1-1
TGTGCCAGCAGCCCCACCGGACAGGGCTGGGGGACTGAAGCTTTCTTT
CASSPTGQGWGTEAFF
>-|-|TRBV4-1|TRBJ2-3
TGCGCCAGCAGCCACTTGGACAGACACACAGATACGCAGTATTTT
CASSHLDRHTDTQYF
>-|-|TRBV7-3|TRBJ2-1
TGTGCCAGCAGTTCGGGACATCCGTCCTACAATGAGCAGTTCTTC
CASSSGHPSYNEQFF
>-|-|TRBV5-6|TRBJ1-2
TGTGCCAGCAGCTTGGGGGCTCCTATAATATATGGCTACACCTTC
CASSLGAPIIYGYTF
>-|TRBD2|TRBV12-3/TRBV12-4|TRBJ2-7
TGTGCCATAGGGTGGGGACTAGACGAGCAGTACTTC
CAIGWGLDEQYF
>-|-|TRBV12-3/TRBV12-4|TRBJ2-7
TGTGCCAGCAGTTTGGGGCAGGTTGGCGAGCAGTACTTC
CASSLGQVGEQYF
>once|-|TRBV4-1|TRBJ2-7
TGCGCCAGCAGCCCTCATGCCACTGGCTACGAGCAGTACTTC
CASSPHATGYEQYF
>once|TRBD1|TRBV5-1|TRBJ2-7
TGCGCCAGCAGCTGGGGACAGGGGGCAGGAGAGCAGTACTTC
CASSWGQGAGEQYF
>-|TRBD1|TRBV27|TRBJ1-3
TGTGCCAGCAGTCAGGGACAGGGGCCTGGAAACACCATATATTTT
CASSQGQGPGNTIYF
>-|-|TRBV5-8|TRBJ1-4
TGTGCCAGCAGCCCGGGGACATTTGGCGAAAAACTGTTTTTT
CASSPGTFGEKLFF
>-|TRBD2|TRBV27|TRBJ2-1
TGTGCCAGCAGTTTAGACGGGGGGGCCTCGAATGAGCAGTTCTTC
CASSLDGGASNEQFF
>few|TRBD2|TRBV6-6|TRBJ2-7
TGTGCCAGCACCGTGACTAGCGGGCCCCCCTACGAGCAGTACTTC
CASTVTSGPPYEQYF
>few|-|TRBV30|TRBJ1-2
TGTGCCTGGAGTGGGGGTCCAGGGAATGGCTACACCTTC
CAWSGGPGNGYTF
>-|TRBD1|TRBV7-2|TRBJ2-7
TGTGCCAGCAGCCCCGGGACAGGAGCATACGAGCAGTACTTC
CASSPGTGAYEQYF
>-|-|TRBV20-1|TRBJ2-7
TGCAGTGCTAGTGGCGCCGACTACGAGCAGTACTTC
CSASGADYEQYF
>-|-|TRBV5-1|TRBJ1-2
TGCGCCAGCACGGCCAGGCCGGGAGGCTATGGCTACACCTTC
CASTARPGGYGYTF
>-|-|TRBV15|TRBJ2-6
TGTGCCACCAGCACCGGGGAGTCTGGGGCCAACGTCCTGACTTTC
CATSTGESGANVLTF
>-|TRBD1|TRBV6-6|TRBJ2-7
TGTGCCAGCAGCCTTACGGGACAGGGGGCTGGCGAGCAGTACTTC
CASSLTGQGAGEQYF
>few|-|TRBV7-8|TRBJ1-1
TGTGCCAGCAGAGACACGAACACTGAAGCTTTCTTT
CASRDTNTEAFF
>-|-|TRBV6-2/TRBV6-3|TRBJ2-7
TGTGCCAGCAGTTATCCCGGGGGTGGCTACGAGCAGTACTTC
CASSYPGGGYEQYF
>few|-|TRBV5-4|TRBJ2-1
TGTGCCAGCAGTCCTCCTGGCGGTGAGCAGTTCTTC
CASSPPGGEQFF
>-|TRBD1|TRBV4-1|TRBJ1-6
TGCGCCAGCAGCCAACATCCATTAGACAGGGAACGGGCTAAGTATTCACCCCTCCACTTT
CASSQHPLDRERAKYSPLHF
>-|TRBD2|TRBV7-2|TRBJ2-7
TGTGCCAGCAGCCGGACTAGCGGGGGGGTGGCGTACGAGCAGTACTTC
CASSRTSGGVAYEQYF
>-|-|TRBV12-3/TRBV12-4|TRBJ1-1
TGTGCCAGCAGCCCAGGGTTGGTGGAAGCTTTCTTT
CASSPGLVEAFF
>few|-|TRBV7-3|TRBJ1-6
TGTGCCAGCAGCTCCACAGGAAGCTCACCCCTCCACTTT
CASSSTGSSPLHF
>-|TRBD2|TRBV25-1|TRBJ2-7
TGTGCCAGCAGTGAAGGACTAGCGGCTACCTACGAGCAGTACTTC
CASSEGLAATYEQYF
>-|-|TRBV4-1|TRBJ2-7
TGCGCCAGCAGCCAAGCTAGTAGCTACGAGGAGCAGTACTTC
CASSQASSYEEQYF
>medium-sized|TRBD1|TRBV6-5|TRBJ1-2
TGTGCCAGCTCACTCGCAACCGGGACAGGCTATGGCTACACCTTC
CASSLATGTGYGYTF
>few|-|TRBV7-3|TRBJ1-2
TGTGCCAGCAGCTTAACGTTGGGGGGTAGCTACACCTTC
CASSLTLGGSYTF
>-|-|TRBV4-2|TRBJ2-3
TGTGCCAGCAGCCAACCTGCTAGCGCTCAGCAGCCGCAGTATTTT
CASSQPASAQQPQYF
>-|-|TRBV27|TRBJ2-7
TGTGCCAGCAGTTTATCGGGGGCCCTAAGCTACGAGCAGTACTTC
CASSLSGALSYEQYF
>-|TRBD1|TRBV28|TRBJ2-7
TGTGCCAGCTGCCAAGGCCAGGGGGTTTACGAGCAGTACTTC
CASCQGQGVYEQYF
>-|-|TRBV2|TRBJ1-6
TGTGCCAGCCGGGGCTCCTATAATTCACCCCTCCACTTT
CASRGSYNSPLHF
>-|TRBD2|TRBV10-1|TRBJ2-5
TGCGCCAGCAAGGGTAAGGCTAGCGGTAAACAAGAGACCCAGTACTTC
CASKGKASGKQETQYF
>-|-|TRBV5-1|TRBJ1-2
TGCGCCAGCAGCTTCACAGGGTCTGGAGCTGGCTACACCTTC
CASSFTGSGAGYTF
>few|-|TRBV4-1|TRBJ1-5
TGCGCCAGCAGCCGCGTAGGGGGACCGCACAATCAGCCCCAGCATTTT
CASSRVGGPHNQPQHF
>-|-|TRBV28|TRBJ1-1
TGTGCCAGCAGTTTCAGGGCCGGCAACACTGAAGCTTTCTTT
CASSFRAGNTEAFF